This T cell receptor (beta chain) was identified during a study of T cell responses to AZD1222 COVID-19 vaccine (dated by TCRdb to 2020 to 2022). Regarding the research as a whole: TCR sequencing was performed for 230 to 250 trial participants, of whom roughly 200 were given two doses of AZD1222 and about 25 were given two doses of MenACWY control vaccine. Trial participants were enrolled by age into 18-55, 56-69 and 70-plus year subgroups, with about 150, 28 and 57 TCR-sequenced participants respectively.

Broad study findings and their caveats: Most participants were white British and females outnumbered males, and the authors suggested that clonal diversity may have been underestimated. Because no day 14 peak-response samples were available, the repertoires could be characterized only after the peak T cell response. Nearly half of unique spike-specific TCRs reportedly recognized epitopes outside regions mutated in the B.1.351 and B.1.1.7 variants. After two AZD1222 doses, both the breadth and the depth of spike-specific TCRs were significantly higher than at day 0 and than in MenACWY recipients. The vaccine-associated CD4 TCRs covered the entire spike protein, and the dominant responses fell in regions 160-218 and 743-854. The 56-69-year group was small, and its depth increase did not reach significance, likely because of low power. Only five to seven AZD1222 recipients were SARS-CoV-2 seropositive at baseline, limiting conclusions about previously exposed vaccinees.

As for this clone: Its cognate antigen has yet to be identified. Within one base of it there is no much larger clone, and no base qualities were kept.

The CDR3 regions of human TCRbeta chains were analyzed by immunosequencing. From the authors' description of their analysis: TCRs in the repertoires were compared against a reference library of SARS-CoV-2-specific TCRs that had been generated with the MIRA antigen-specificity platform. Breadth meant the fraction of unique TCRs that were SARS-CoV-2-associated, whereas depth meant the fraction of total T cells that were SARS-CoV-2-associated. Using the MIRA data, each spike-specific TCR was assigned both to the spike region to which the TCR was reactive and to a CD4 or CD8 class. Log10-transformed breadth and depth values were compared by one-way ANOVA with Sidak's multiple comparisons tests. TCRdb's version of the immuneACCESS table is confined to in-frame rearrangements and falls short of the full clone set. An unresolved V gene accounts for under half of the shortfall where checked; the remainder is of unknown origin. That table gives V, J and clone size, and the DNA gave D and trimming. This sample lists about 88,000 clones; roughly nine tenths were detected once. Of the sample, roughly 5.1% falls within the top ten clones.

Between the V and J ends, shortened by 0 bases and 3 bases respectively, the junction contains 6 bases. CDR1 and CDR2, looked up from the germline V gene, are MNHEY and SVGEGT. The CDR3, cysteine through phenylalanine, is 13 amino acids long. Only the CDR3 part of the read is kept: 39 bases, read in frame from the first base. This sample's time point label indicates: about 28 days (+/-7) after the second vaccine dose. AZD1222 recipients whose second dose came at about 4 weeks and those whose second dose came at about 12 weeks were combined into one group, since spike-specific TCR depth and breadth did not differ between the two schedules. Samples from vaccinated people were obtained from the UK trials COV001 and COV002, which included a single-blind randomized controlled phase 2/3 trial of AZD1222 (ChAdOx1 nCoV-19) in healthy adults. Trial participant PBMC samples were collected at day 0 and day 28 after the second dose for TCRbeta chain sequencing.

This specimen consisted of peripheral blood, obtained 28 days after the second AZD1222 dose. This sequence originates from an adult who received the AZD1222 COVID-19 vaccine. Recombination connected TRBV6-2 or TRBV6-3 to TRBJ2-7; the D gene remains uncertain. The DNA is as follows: TGTGCCAGCAGTTACTCATCCAGCTACGAGCAGTACTTC. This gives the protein CASSYSSSYEQYF.